The rows below give T cell receptor beta chains drawn from one sample of a study of cytomegalovirus exposure and HLA in healthy donors. Clones were read by immunoSEQ multiplex PCR, and TCRdb kept only the in-frame ones, dropping some. The profile covers around 150,000 clones, with 80% appearing a single time and about 6.3% taken by the ten largest. The sequenced material came from PBMCs. These TCRs come from a male donor in good health and CMV-seropositive. CDR3s include the opening cysteine and the closing phenylalanine or tryptophan. A D gene is named only where the DNA matches it firmly. Clone size, where shown, is once, few, many, or a class for clones that have expanded.

j_gene	d_gene	v_gene	abundance	CDR3nt	CDR3aa
TRBJ2-1	TRBD2	TRBV11-2	.	TGTGCCAGCAGCTCGGGACTAGCGAGGTACAATGAGCAGTTCTTC	CASSSGLARYNEQFF
TRBJ1-1	.	TRBV13	.	TGTGCCAGTACCCCCCCACAGATCACTGAAGCTTTCTTT	CASTPPQITEAFF
TRBJ2-5	TRBD1	TRBV7-9	.	TGTGCCAGCAGCCGTCAGGGGGAAGAGACCCAGTACTTC	CASSRQGEETQYF
TRBJ2-7	TRBD2	TRBV11-2	.	TGTGCCAGCAGCTTGGTTCGGGGGGGCGAGCAGTACTTC	CASSLVRGGEQYF
TRBJ2-1	TRBD2	TRBV4-2	.	TGTGCCAGCAGCCAAGTGTCGAGACTAGCGTCTAATGAGCAGTTCTTC	CASSQVSRLASNEQFF
TRBJ2-7	.	TRBV6-6	few	TGTGCCAGCAGGGGGGAGACAGGTAACCACGAGCAGTACTTC	CASRGETGNHEQYF
TRBJ2-3	.	TRBV6-1	few	TGTGCCAGCAGTGGGATGAGCGGAAGAAAAGATAGCACAGATACGCAGTATTTT	CASSGMSGRKDSTDTQYF
TRBJ2-2	TRBD2	TRBV14	once	TGTGCCAGCAGCCAAGGAGTGTGGGCGGGAGCTGTCGGGGAGCTGTTTTTT	CASSQGVWAGAVGELFF
TRBJ1-3	.	TRBV28	.	TGTGCCAGCAGTTTGTCTCTGGGCGCAGGGGCTGGAAACACCATATATTTT	CASSLSLGAGAGNTIYF
TRBJ2-3	.	TRBV7-3	.	TGTGCCAGCAGCTCACTAGGAAGTACAGATACGCAGTATTTT	CASSSLGSTDTQYF
TRBJ2-5	TRBD2	TRBV28	.	TGTGCCAGCAGCAGCGGGAGGGCCAGGGAGACCCAGTACTTC	CASSSGRARETQYF
TRBJ1-2	.	TRBV7-2	.	TGTGCCAGCAGCTTATCGGGGCCGGGGGGCTATGGCTACACCTTC	CASSLSGPGGYGYTF
TRBJ2-5	.	TRBV2	.	TGTGCCAGCAGTGAGGAGGCGGGGCCGGAGACCCAGTACTTC	CASSEEAGPETQYF
TRBJ2-5	TRBD2	TRBV10-2	.	TGCGCCTCCAAAACACCGGGGGGAGGGAAAGAGACCCAGTACTTC	CASKTPGGGKETQYF
TRBJ2-3	.	TRBV29-1	.	TGCAGCGGCGGTAAGACAGATACGCAGTATTTT	CSGGKTDTQYF